A selection of T cell receptor beta chains follows, all from one sample in a study of T cell responses to AZD1222 COVID-19 vaccine. Only in-frame clones appear in the TCRdb table, and some are missing; sequencing was by immunoSEQ multiplex PCR. The sample shows around 110,000 clones, roughly nine tenths of them seen only once. This sample comprised peripheral blood, obtained 28 days after the second AZD1222 dose. All receptors derive from an adult who received the AZD1222 COVID-19 vaccine. CDR3s include the opening cysteine and the closing phenylalanine or tryptophan. D genes are given only for firm matches. Where a row states a size, it is once, few, many or the class of an expanded clone; other rows omit it.

V gene: TRBV28; D gene: .; J gene: TRBJ2-7; clone size: .; CDR3 protein: CASNSLRGAREQYF; CDR3 DNA: TGTGCCAGCAATTCCCTCCGGGGGGCGAGAGAGCAGTACTTC
V gene: TRBV7-9; D gene: .; J gene: TRBJ2-1; clone size: .; CDR3 protein: CASSLTGAQRGEQFF; CDR3 DNA: TGTGCCAGCAGCTTGACCGGGGCTCAACGTGGTGAGCAGTTCTTC
V gene: TRBV3-1/TRBV3-2; D gene: .; J gene: TRBJ1-2; clone size: .; CDR3 protein: CASSQDPGMDGYTF; CDR3 DNA: TGTGCCAGCAGCCAAGATCCAGGGATGGATGGCTACACCTTC
V gene: TRBV3-1/TRBV3-2; D gene: .; J gene: TRBJ2-1; clone size: .; CDR3 protein: CASSLALSSYNEQFF; CDR3 DNA: TGTGCCAGCAGCTTAGCGCTGAGCTCCTACAATGAGCAGTTCTTC
V gene: TRBV18; D gene: TRBD2; J gene: TRBJ2-3; clone size: .; CDR3 protein: CASSSYQLAGATDTQYF; CDR3 DNA: TGTGCCAGCTCATCTTATCAATTAGCGGGAGCCACAGATACGCAGTATTTT
V gene: TRBV10-1; D gene: TRBD2; J gene: TRBJ2-3; clone size: .; CDR3 protein: CASRETQREGPQYF; CDR3 DNA: TGCGCCAGCAGAGAAACACAGCGGGAGGGTCCGCAGTATTTT
V gene: TRBV7-9; D gene: .; J gene: TRBJ2-1; clone size: .; CDR3 protein: CASSRGQYGESREQFF; CDR3 DNA: TGTGCCAGCAGCCGCGGACAGTATGGGGAGTCGAGGGAGCAGTTCTTC
V gene: TRBV5-6; D gene: .; J gene: TRBJ2-7; clone size: once; CDR3 protein: CASSLVSVTYEQYF; CDR3 DNA: TGTGCCAGCAGCTTAGTTTCCGTTACCTACGAGCAGTACTTC
V gene: TRBV6-5; D gene: .; J gene: TRBJ1-2; clone size: once; CDR3 protein: CASRSLTGIGYTF; CDR3 DNA: TGTGCCAGCAGGTCCTTGACAGGCATCGGCTACACCTTC
V gene: TRBV10-2; D gene: .; J gene: TRBJ2-3; clone size: .; CDR3 protein: CATSFDTQYF; CDR3 DNA: TGCGCCACCAGTTTTGATACGCAGTATTTT
V gene: TRBV12-2; D gene: .; J gene: TRBJ2-1; clone size: .; CDR3 protein: CASRLIRSLRPGLARGSEQFF; CDR3 DNA: TGTGCAAGTCGCTTAATCCGTTCGCTCCGGCCGGGACTAGCAAGGGGGAGTGAGCAGTTCTTC
V gene: TRBV12-3/TRBV12-4; D gene: .; J gene: TRBJ1-4; clone size: once; CDR3 protein: CASGRGEEKLFF; CDR3 DNA: TGTGCCAGCGGACGGGGGGAGGAAAAACTGTTTTTT
V gene: TRBV7-9; D gene: .; J gene: TRBJ1-2; clone size: .; CDR3 protein: CASSWSDAAKNDYGYTF; CDR3 DNA: TGTGCCAGCAGTTGGTCGGACGCGGCCAAGAATGACTATGGCTACACCTTC
V gene: TRBV27; D gene: TRBD2; J gene: TRBJ2-1; clone size: .; CDR3 protein: CASRNRGLAGGQFGYNEQFF; CDR3 DNA: TGTGCCAGCAGAAACCGGGGACTAGCGGGAGGGCAGTTTGGATACAATGAGCAGTTCTTC
V gene: TRBV28; D gene: .; J gene: TRBJ1-3; clone size: .; CDR3 protein: CASSSPLVTIYF; CDR3 DNA: TGTGCCAGCAGCTCCCCTTTGGTCACCATATATTTT
V gene: TRBV7-9; D gene: .; J gene: TRBJ1-1; clone size: few; CDR3 protein: CASSPAGSTEAFF; CDR3 DNA: TGTGCCAGCTCCCCGGCAGGGAGCACTGAAGCTTTCTTT
V gene: TRBV29-1; D gene: TRBD1; J gene: TRBJ1-2; clone size: .; CDR3 protein: CSVGRGDSFYGYTF; CDR3 DNA: TGCAGCGTTGGGCGGGGGGACAGCTTCTATGGCTACACCTTC
V gene: TRBV7-8; D gene: .; J gene: TRBJ1-2; clone size: .; CDR3 protein: CASSPLGPSNYGYTF; CDR3 DNA: TGTGCCAGCAGTCCCCTGGGGCCCTCTAACTATGGCTACACCTTC
V gene: TRBV6-5; D gene: .; J gene: TRBJ2-7; clone size: .; CDR3 protein: CASSRSARHYEQYF; CDR3 DNA: TGTGCCAGCAGTCGGTCCGCGCGGCACTACGAGCAGTACTTC
V gene: TRBV24-1; D gene: .; J gene: TRBJ2-2; clone size: .; CDR3 protein: CATNPGLGQGDTGELFF; CDR3 DNA: TGTGCCACGAATCCGGGACTAGGACAGGGCGACACCGGGGAGCTGTTTTTT
V gene: TRBV27; D gene: TRBD2; J gene: TRBJ2-1; clone size: .; CDR3 protein: CASSPGLAGDDNEQFF; CDR3 DNA: TGTGCCAGCAGTCCGGGACTAGCGGGAGACGACAATGAGCAGTTCTTC
V gene: TRBV14; D gene: .; J gene: TRBJ1-6; clone size: .; CDR3 protein: CASSLWTGTNSPLHF; CDR3 DNA: TGTGCCAGCAGCCTCTGGACGGGCACGAATTCACCCCTCCACTTT
V gene: TRBV4-1; D gene: .; J gene: TRBJ1-5; clone size: .; CDR3 protein: CASSHEGRNQPQHF; CDR3 DNA: TGCGCCAGCAGCCACGAAGGCCGCAATCAGCCCCAGCATTTT
V gene: TRBV13; D gene: .; J gene: TRBJ1-1; clone size: .; CDR3 protein: CASSATRGQDTEAFF; CDR3 DNA: TGTGCCAGCAGCGCCACTCGGGGTCAGGACACTGAAGCTTTCTTT
V gene: TRBV7-2; D gene: .; J gene: TRBJ1-1; clone size: .; CDR3 protein: CASSPWIRSATEAFF; CDR3 DNA: TGTGCCAGCAGCCCCTGGATTCGGTCCGCCACTGAAGCTTTCTTT
V gene: TRBV7-2; D gene: .; J gene: TRBJ2-6; clone size: .; CDR3 protein: CASSLRGGLGGANVLTF; CDR3 DNA: TGTGCCAGCAGCTTACGGGGTGGCCTCGGGGGGGCCAACGTCCTGACTTTC
V gene: TRBV11-2; D gene: TRBD1; J gene: TRBJ1-3; clone size: .; CDR3 protein: CASKGTGIVSGNTIYF; CDR3 DNA: TGTGCCAGCAAAGGGACAGGGATCGTTAGTGGAAACACCATATATTTT
V gene: TRBV3-1/TRBV3-2; D gene: .; J gene: TRBJ2-1; clone size: .; CDR3 protein: CASSQGISSGNEQFF; CDR3 DNA: TGTGCCAGCAGCCAAGGGATTAGCAGCGGCAATGAGCAGTTCTTC
V gene: TRBV18; D gene: .; J gene: TRBJ1-5; clone size: once; CDR3 protein: CASSAQGHNQPQHF; CDR3 DNA: TGTGCCAGCTCGGCTCAGGGTCACAATCAGCCCCAGCATTTT
V gene: TRBV9; D gene: .; J gene: TRBJ2-2; clone size: .; CDR3 protein: CASSTHGTGELFF; CDR3 DNA: TGTGCCAGCAGCACCCACGGCACCGGGGAGCTGTTTTTT
V gene: TRBV3-1/TRBV3-2; D gene: .; J gene: TRBJ1-1; clone size: .; CDR3 protein: CASSQITNTEAFF; CDR3 DNA: TGTGCCAGCAGCCAGATCACGAACACTGAAGCTTTCTTT
V gene: TRBV11-2; D gene: .; J gene: TRBJ1-3; clone size: .; CDR3 protein: CASSSGHRSGNTIYF; CDR3 DNA: TGTGCCAGCAGCTCGGGACATCGCTCTGGAAACACCATATATTTT
V gene: TRBV2; D gene: .; J gene: TRBJ2-2; clone size: .; CDR3 protein: CASSDYRAGELFF; CDR3 DNA: TGTGCCAGCAGTGACTACCGGGCCGGGGAGCTGTTTTTT
V gene: TRBV5-1; D gene: .; J gene: TRBJ2-5; clone size: .; CDR3 protein: CASTPGGMGETQYF; CDR3 DNA: TGCGCCAGCACCCCCGGCGGGATGGGTGAGACCCAGTACTTC
V gene: TRBV28; D gene: .; J gene: TRBJ1-1; clone size: .; CDR3 protein: CASSLSGVGENTEAFF; CDR3 DNA: TGTGCCAGCAGTTTATCAGGGGTCGGTGAAAACACTGAAGCTTTCTTT
V gene: TRBV7-8; D gene: .; J gene: TRBJ2-2; clone size: .; CDR3 protein: CASRTKGSGELFF; CDR3 DNA: TGTGCCAGCAGAACCAAGGGCTCCGGGGAGCTGTTTTTT
V gene: TRBV19; D gene: TRBD2; J gene: TRBJ2-1; clone size: once; CDR3 protein: CASSPFLAGPSYNEQFF; CDR3 DNA: TGTGCCAGTAGTCCCTTCCTAGCGGGGCCCTCCTACAATGAGCAGTTCTTC
V gene: TRBV7-9; D gene: .; J gene: TRBJ2-3; clone size: .; CDR3 protein: CASSQRDGTTDTQYF; CDR3 DNA: TGTGCCAGCAGCCAACGGGACGGAACCACAGATACGCAGTATTTT
V gene: TRBV12-3/TRBV12-4; D gene: .; J gene: TRBJ1-5; clone size: .; CDR3 protein: CASSLVEGQPQHF; CDR3 DNA: TGTGCCAGCAGCCTGGTCGAGGGTCAGCCCCAGCATTTT
V gene: TRBV7-8; D gene: .; J gene: TRBJ1-1; clone size: .; CDR3 protein: CASSLAGGVTEAFF; CDR3 DNA: TGTGCCAGCAGCTTAGCCGGGGGCGTCACTGAAGCTTTCTTT
V gene: TRBV7-9; D gene: TRBD1; J gene: TRBJ1-4; clone size: .; CDR3 protein: CASSLWPGQGGEKLFF; CDR3 DNA: TGTGCCAGCAGCTTATGGCCGGGACAGGGAGGAGAAAAACTGTTTTTT
V gene: TRBV27; D gene: TRBD1; J gene: TRBJ1-2; clone size: .; CDR3 protein: CASSLTWDSFYGYTF; CDR3 DNA: TGTGCCAGCAGTCTTACTTGGGACAGCTTCTATGGCTACACCTTC
V gene: TRBV7-9; D gene: TRBD2; J gene: TRBJ2-3; clone size: .; CDR3 protein: CASSLVPGGSTDTQYF; CDR3 DNA: TGTGCCAGCAGCTTAGTTCCGGGAGGGAGCACAGATACGCAGTATTTT
V gene: TRBV27; D gene: TRBD1; J gene: TRBJ1-6; clone size: .; CDR3 protein: CASSFFGTDYNSPLHF; CDR3 DNA: TGTGCCAGCAGTTTTTTCGGGACAGACTATAATTCACCCCTCCACTTT
V gene: TRBV20-1; D gene: .; J gene: TRBJ1-5; clone size: .; CDR3 protein: CSASRQGRNQPQHF; CDR3 DNA: TGCAGTGCTAGTCGGCAGGGGCGGAATCAGCCCCAGCATTTT